A selection of T cell receptor beta chains follows, all from one sample in a study of T cells in tuberculosis. Some clones are missing from TCRdb's copy, which holds only in-frame ones; the method was immunoSEQ multiplex PCR. The table has tens of thousands of clones, about 90% seen once. The specimen was PBMCs, collected at tuberculosis diagnosis. The receptors were sampled from an adult with tuberculosis. Some clones in this sample may be carry-over from other donors' samples. The CDR3 runs from the conserved cysteine through the conserved F or W. D genes are given only for firm matches. Clone size, where shown, is once, few, many, or a class for clones that have expanded.

abundance,v_gene,d_gene,j_gene,CDR3aa,CDR3nt
.,TRBV28,TRBD2,TRBJ2-1,CASSFRRAGGYTYNEQFF,TGTGCCAGCAGTTTTCGCCGGGCGGGGGGTTACACCTACAATGAGCAGTTCTTC
.,TRBV25-1,.,TRBJ2-3,CASSGLARSTDTQYF,TGTGCCAGCAGTGGTCTAGCGCGTAGCACAGATACGCAGTATTTT
.,TRBV5-6,.,TRBJ2-3,CASTFPGGTDTQYF,TGTGCCAGCACTTTCCCGGGGGGCACAGATACGCAGTATTTT
.,TRBV6-1,TRBD2,TRBJ2-1,CASSEAGLAGPNEQFF,TGTGCCAGCAGTGAAGCAGGACTAGCGGGGCCCAATGAGCAGTTCTTC
.,TRBV10-2,TRBD1,TRBJ1-6,CASRARQGRENSPLHF,TGCGCCAGCAGAGCTAGACAGGGGCGGGAGAATTCACCCCTCCACTTT
.,TRBV2,.,TRBJ2-2,CASSVDPGIGELFF,TGTGCCAGCAGCGTGGACCCGGGGATTGGGGAGCTGTTTTTT
once,TRBV10-1,.,TRBJ2-1,CASSEASSVRHNEQFF,TGCGCCAGCAGTGAGGCTAGCTCGGTTCGCCACAATGAGCAGTTCTTC
.,TRBV6-5,.,TRBJ1-2,CASRGRPHYGYTF,TGTGCCAGCAGGGGGCGCCCCCACTATGGCTACACCTTC
.,TRBV7-7,.,TRBJ2-3,CASSLGGDPETDTQYF,TGTGCCAGCAGCTTAGGGGGAGACCCGGAGACAGATACGCAGTATTTT
medium-sized,TRBV5-8,.,TRBJ2-7,CASSFLQFSYEQYF,TGTGCCAGCAGCTTTCTTCAGTTCTCCTACGAGCAGTACTTC
.,TRBV25-1,TRBD1,TRBJ2-3,CASSESGQYTDTQYF,TGTGCCAGCAGTGAGTCGGGACAGTACACAGATACGCAGTATTTT
.,TRBV7-2,.,TRBJ1-2,CASSSPPGYGYTF,TGTGCCAGCAGCTCCCCGCCGGGGTATGGCTACACCTTC
.,TRBV28,.,TRBJ1-2,CASSFAAFGGYTF,TGTGCCAGCAGTTTTGCGGCGTTCGGTGGCTACACCTTC
.,TRBV13,.,TRBJ2-7,CASSSPGFEQYF,TGTGCCAGCAGCTCCCCCGGTTTCGAGCAGTACTTC
.,TRBV19,TRBD2,TRBJ2-1,CASRGTSGGSGEQFF,TGTGCCAGTAGGGGAACTAGCGGGGGGTCCGGTGAGCAGTTCTTC
.,TRBV19,TRBD1,TRBJ1-4,CASSIDPGTENEKLFF,TGTGCCAGTAGTATAGACCCCGGGACAGAGAATGAAAAACTGTTTTTT
.,TRBV6-1,TRBD1,TRBJ2-1,CASSDRDRVADEQFF,TGTGCCAGCAGTGACCGGGACAGGGTTGCCGATGAGCAGTTCTTC
.,TRBV7-9,.,TRBJ1-2,CASSQGGMTISNYGYTF,TGTGCCAGCAGCCAAGGGGGAATGACAATATCTAACTATGGCTACACCTTC
.,TRBV10-2,.,TRBJ2-3,CASTRSTDTQYF,TGCGCCAGCACCCGTAGCACAGATACGCAGTATTTT
.,TRBV4-1,TRBD2,TRBJ2-3,CASSPLLDGAGGRSTDTQYF,TGCGCCAGCAGCCCCCTCCTGGATGGGGCGGGGGGGCGTAGCACAGATACGCAGTATTTT
.,TRBV4-1,.,TRBJ1-1,CASSPMGRGGTEAFF,TGCGCCAGCAGCCCCATGGGTCGGGGGGGCACTGAAGCTTTCTTT
.,TRBV10-3,TRBD1,TRBJ2-7,CAINRDRGLWNEQYF,TGTGCCATTAACCGGGACAGGGGTCTTTGGAACGAGCAGTACTTC
once,TRBV5-1,TRBD1,TRBJ1-1,CASSLSGTATEAFF,TGCGCCAGCAGCTTATCCGGGACAGCTACTGAAGCTTTCTTT
.,TRBV19,.,TRBJ2-7,CASRTAGTEQYF,TGTGCCAGTAGGACGGCGGGTACCGAGCAGTACTTC
.,TRBV6-1,.,TRBJ1-1,CASSAPRGPLFEDTEAFF,TGTGCCAGCAGTGCACCCCGCGGGCCACTCTTCGAGGACACTGAAGCTTTCTTT
once,TRBV28,.,TRBJ2-7,CASSLDSPRRSSYEQYF,TGTGCCAGCAGTTTAGACTCCCCGAGGAGAAGCTCCTACGAGCAGTACTTC
few,TRBV7-8,TRBD1,TRBJ1-2,CASSPGQGWVYGYTF,TGTGCCAGCAGCCCGGGACAGGGGTGGGTCTATGGCTACACCTTC
.,TRBV5-1,TRBD2,TRBJ2-3,CASSLGLAGTDTQYF,TGCGCCAGCAGCTTGGGGCTAGCGGGCACAGATACGCAGTATTTT
.,TRBV7-8,TRBD1,TRBJ1-1,CASSAWTGGDTEAFF,TGTGCCAGCAGCGCTTGGACAGGGGGTGACACTGAAGCTTTCTTT
.,TRBV2,TRBD1,TRBJ2-3,CATTGADTQYF,TGTGCCACCACAGGGGCAGATACGCAGTATTTT
.,TRBV2,.,TRBJ1-5,CASSGRDIPRMSNQPQHF,TGTGCCAGCAGTGGTCGGGACATTCCCAGAATGAGCAATCAGCCCCAGCATTTT
.,TRBV7-8,TRBD2,TRBJ2-7,CASRKGLAGGIAYEQYF,TGTGCCAGCAGGAAGGGACTAGCGGGGGGGATAGCCTACGAGCAGTACTTC
.,TRBV19,TRBD2,TRBJ2-3,CASSIRVAGASRFTTDTQYF,TGTGCCAGTAGTATTAGAGTAGCGGGGGCATCCCGGTTCACCACAGATACGCAGTATTTT
.,TRBV27,.,TRBJ2-3,CASSSHWGDRTRGSADTQYF,TGTGCCAGCAGTTCCCACTGGGGGGACAGAACAAGAGGGAGCGCAGATACGCAGTATTTT
.,TRBV2,.,TRBJ2-7,CASSELAYEQYF,TGTGCCAGCAGTGAACTAGCCTACGAGCAGTACTTC
.,TRBV10-3,.,TRBJ1-1,CAISGGGAGTEAFF,TGTGCCATCAGTGGGGGGGGCGCAGGCACTGAAGCTTTCTTT